The present T cell receptor beta chain was sequenced within a study of read filtering for tumor transcriptome and immune sequencing. Across the study: By R-ISS, stages I, II and III held around 8, 15 and 7 patients. Per sample, TCR-region reads ranged about 3.5 to 11 million by IR-seq, about 75 to 1273 by RNA-seq. Findings and limits, study-wide: The sorted CD138-negative fraction was a mixed bone marrow immune population, not purified T cells.

At the time of active disease, bone marrow was collected from every patient. This clonotype is termed medium-sized. Its target is not known. From 400 to 450 ng of RNA, a library with molecular barcoded alpha/delta and beta/gamma adaptors was made. Each CDR3 protein gets one entry after TCRdb re-called the reads with MiXCR. Among tens of thousands of distinct CDR3 sequences, roughly an eighth were seen once, and the ten largest hold around 7%. With 3 bases clipped from V and 9 bases from J, the junction kept 15 bases outside the gene matches. Germline values: CDR1 SGDLS, CDR2 YYNGEE. There are 16 residues in the CDR3.

V usage is TRBV9 and J usage is TRBJ2-1; 7 nucleotides align to TRBD2. The clonotype was recovered from a donor at least 40 years old with multiple myeloma. The sample taken for sequencing was a population of CD138-negative cells sorted from bone marrow. CDR3 in amino acids: CASSEGTKLTGAEQFF. CDR3 sequence (DNA): TGTGCCAGCAGCGAGGGGACTAAATTAACCGGCGCTGAGCAGTTCTTC.